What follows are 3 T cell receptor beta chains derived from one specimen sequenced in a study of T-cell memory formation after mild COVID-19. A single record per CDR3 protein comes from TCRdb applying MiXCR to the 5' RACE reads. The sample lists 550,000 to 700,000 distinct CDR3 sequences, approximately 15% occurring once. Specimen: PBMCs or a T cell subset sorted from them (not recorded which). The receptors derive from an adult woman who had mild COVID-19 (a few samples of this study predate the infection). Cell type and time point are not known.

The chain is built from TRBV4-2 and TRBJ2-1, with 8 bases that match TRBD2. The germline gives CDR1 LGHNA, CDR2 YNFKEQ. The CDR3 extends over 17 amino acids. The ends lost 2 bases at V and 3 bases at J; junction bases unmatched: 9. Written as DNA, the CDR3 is TGTGCCAGCAGCCAAAGGGGTAGCGGGGACCTCTACAATGAGCAGTTCTTC. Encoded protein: CASSQRGSGDLYNEQFF.

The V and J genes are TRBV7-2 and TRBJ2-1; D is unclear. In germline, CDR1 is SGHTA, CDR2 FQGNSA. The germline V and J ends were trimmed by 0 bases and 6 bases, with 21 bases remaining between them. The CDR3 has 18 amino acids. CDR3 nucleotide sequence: TGTGCCAGCAGCTTAGCGCAGTTTGCTAGTATTAGGACCAATGAGCAGTTCTTC. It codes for CASSLAQFASIRTNEQFF.

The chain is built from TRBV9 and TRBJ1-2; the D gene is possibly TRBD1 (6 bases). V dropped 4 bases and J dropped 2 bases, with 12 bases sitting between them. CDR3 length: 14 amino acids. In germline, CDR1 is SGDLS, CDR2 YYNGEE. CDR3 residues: CASSPRTANYGYTF. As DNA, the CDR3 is TGTGCCAGCAGCCCGAGGACAGCGAACTATGGCTACACCTTC. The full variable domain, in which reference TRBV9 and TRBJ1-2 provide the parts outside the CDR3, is DSGVTQTPKHLITATGQRVTLRCSPRSGDLSVYWYQQSLDQGLQFLIQYYNGEERAKGNILERFSAQQFPDLHSELNLSSLELGDSALYFCASSPRTANYGYTFGSGTRLTVV.